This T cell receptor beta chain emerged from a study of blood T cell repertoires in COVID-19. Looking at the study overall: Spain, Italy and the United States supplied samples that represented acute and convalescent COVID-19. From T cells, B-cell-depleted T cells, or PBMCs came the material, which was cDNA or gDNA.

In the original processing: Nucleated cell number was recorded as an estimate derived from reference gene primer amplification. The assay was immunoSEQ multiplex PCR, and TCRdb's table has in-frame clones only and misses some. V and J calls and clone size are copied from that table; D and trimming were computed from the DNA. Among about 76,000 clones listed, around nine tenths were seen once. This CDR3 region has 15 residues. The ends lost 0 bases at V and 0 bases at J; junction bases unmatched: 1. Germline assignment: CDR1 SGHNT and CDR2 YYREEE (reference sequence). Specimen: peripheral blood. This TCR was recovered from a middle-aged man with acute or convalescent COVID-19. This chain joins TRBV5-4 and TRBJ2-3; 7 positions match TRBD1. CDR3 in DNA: TGTGCCAGCAGCTTGGACAGGGGAAGCACAGATACGCAGTATTTT. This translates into CASSLDRGSTDTQYF. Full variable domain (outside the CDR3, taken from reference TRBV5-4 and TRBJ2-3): ETGVTQSPTHLIKTRGQQVTLRCSSQSGHNTVSWYQQALGQGPQFIFQYYREEENGRGNFPPRFSGLQFPNYSSELNVNALELDDSALYLCASSLDRGSTDTQYFGPGTRLTVL.